This TCR beta chain was sequenced for a study of blood T cell repertoires in COVID-19. On the study more broadly: COVID-19 samples, acute and convalescent, were from the United States, Italy and Spain. Nucleic acid was either cDNA or gDNA, and it came from T cells, B-cell-depleted T cells, or PBMCs.

Authors' data handling: Quantification of nucleated cells was approximated via reference gene primer amplification. Using immunoSEQ multiplex PCR, the repertoire was profiled, and TCRdb retains in-frame clones only, with some absent. The V and J calls and the clone size are those of that table, but D and trimming were determined from the DNA. The table lists over 60,000 clones, about 80% of them singletons, with 50% in the top ten. This clone was observed a handful of times. The CDR3 is 13 amino acids. V lost 7 bases and J 6 bases, leaving 13 bases between the germline ends. Germline lookup yields CDR1 MDHEN and CDR2 SYDVKM.

Input material: peripheral blood. The receptor was isolated from a woman at least 80 years old with acute or convalescent COVID-19. V is TRBV28 and J is TRBJ1-5; D perhaps matches TRBD1 (6 bases). The CDR3 coding sequence is TGTGCCAGCATTGGGGGCGTAGGTCAGCCCCAGCATTTT. This codes for CASIGGVGQPQHF.